This passage covers 26 T cell receptor beta chains from one sample sequenced in a study of cytomegalovirus exposure and HLA in healthy donors. Sequenced by immunoSEQ multiplex PCR; TCRdb stores in-frame clones only, minus some. Of 160,000 or so clones listed, 84% are singletons. Sequences were obtained from PBMCs. The receptors derive from a man aged 25 to 40 in good health and CMV-seropositive.

This chain joins TRBV27 and TRBJ1-3, with D unresolved. Between the trimmed V and J ends, which lost 5 bases and 0 bases, there was a span of 8 bases. Germline CDR1 and CDR2: MNHEY and SMNVEV (reference sequence). There are 14 residues in the CDR3. The CDR3 DNA reads as TGTGCCAGCAGTCCGGACTACTCTGGAAACACCATATATTTT. Protein sequence: CASSPDYSGNTIYF.

The chain employs TRBV13 and TRBJ2-7; TRBD2 aligns across 7 bases. V lost 5 bases, J lost 3 bases, and 7 bases stayed unmatched. CDR3 length: 14 residues. Germline values: CDR1 PRHDT, CDR2 FYEKMQ (reference sequence). The CDR3 DNA follows: TGTGCCAGCAGCCCAAGACTAGCCCGCTACGAGCAGTACTTC. Its translation is CASSPRLARYEQYF.

This clone has a single count. V is TRBV30 and J is TRBJ2-4; D possibly corresponds to TRBD2 (6 bases). Per the germline V gene, CDR1 is GTSNPN and CDR2 is SVGIG (reference sequence). V gave up 5 bases and J gave up 8 bases, with 16 bases separating them. The CDR3 is 13 amino acids. The CDR3 DNA reads TGTGCCTGGGGGGGGACTGGGCGGGACATTCAGTACTTC. Translation gives CAWGGTGRDIQYF.

Only a few counts were recorded for this clone. The chain employs TRBV4-3 and TRBJ2-7, with 7 bases that match TRBD2. The J segment lost 2 bases and the V segment lost 0 bases, leaving 10 bases of the junction unmatched. CDR3 size: 17 residues. Germline CDR1 and CDR2: LGHNA and YSLEER. The CDR3 region has the DNA TGCGCCAGCAGCCAAGAACGGATCGGCGGGGGAGCCTACGAGCAGTACTTC. The encoded protein is CASSQERIGGGAYEQYF.

CDR3 sequence reads: CASSSGTGSDEQYF. The CDR3 DNA is TGCGCCAGCAGCTCCGGGACAGGTTCAGACGAGCAGTACTTC. V gene TRBV5-1 combines with J gene TRBJ2-7; 8 bases match TRBD1. Germline values: CDR1 SGHRS, CDR2 YFSETQ. The junction had 7 bases not matched to a gene; V was cut back by 3 bases and J by 5 bases. The CDR3 extends over 14 amino acids. Using reference TRBV5-1 and TRBJ2-7 for the parts outside the CDR3, the full variable domain is KAGVTQTPRYLIKTRGQQVTLSCSPISGHRSVSWYQQTPGQGLQFLFEYFSETQRNKGNFPGRFSGRQFSNSRSEMNVSTLELGDSALYLCASSSGTGSDEQYFGPGTRLTVT.

V usage is TRBV7-6 and J usage is TRBJ2-3; 16 nucleotides match TRBD2. Trimming removed 5 bases from V and 3 bases from J; junction bases left unmatched: 2. The CDR3 runs 16 residues. Germline CDR1 is SGHVS and CDR2 is FNYEAQ. Here the CDR3 reads CASSVGLAGGTDTQYF. The CDR3 region has the DNA TGTGCCAGCAGCGTGGGACTAGCGGGGGGGACAGATACGCAGTATTTT.

The chain has TRBV6-1 and TRBJ1-2, with a weak D call TRBD1 (6 bases). The CDR3 has 16 amino acids. Per the germline V gene, CDR1 is MNHNS and CDR2 is SASEGT. Trimming stripped 2 bases from V and 8 bases from J, with 21 bases between. For the CDR3, the DNA is TGTGCCAGCAGTGAAAATTTGGCGGCGGGGGCTCAAGGCTACACCTTC. This sequence encodes CASSENLAAGAQGYTF.

The chain couples TRBV9 to TRBJ2-5, with D possibly being TRBD2 (6 bases). The V and J ends lost 0 bases and 4 bases respectively, with 13 bases between them. Germline V CDR1 and CDR2: SGDLS, YYNGEE. The CDR3 loop spans 15 amino acids. CDR3 in amino acids: CASSVGGGTGETQYF. The CDR3 coding sequence is TGTGCCAGCAGCGTAGGTGGCGGGACGGGAGAGACCCAGTACTTC.

V is TRBV9 and J is TRBJ2-5; the match to TRBD1 covers 7 bases. Per the germline V gene, CDR1 is SGDLS and CDR2 is YYNGEE. CDR3 size: 15 residues. Germline trimming cut 1 base from V and 4 bases from J; bases unmatched to any gene: 7. The CDR3 here is CASSVSGGKGETQYF. CDR3 bases: TGTGCCAGCAGCGTATCAGGGGGAAAAGGAGAGACCCAGTACTTC.

This chain joins TRBV19 and TRBJ2-2, with D possibly being TRBD2 (7 bases). Germline V gene data show CDR1 as LNHDA and CDR2 as SQIVND (reference sequence). Trimming pared 7 bases from V and 3 bases from J, leaving 30 bases between. The CDR3 is made up of 20 amino acids. The CDR3 protein is CASTPSGMITGGQYTGELFF. DNA of the CDR3: TGTGCCAGTACCCCGAGCGGGATGATCACCGGGGGCCAATACACCGGGGAGCTGTTTTTT.

J is TRBJ1-5 and V is TRBV5-1; D possibly corresponds to TRBD1 (6 bases). The V and J ends lost 9 bases and 0 bases respectively, with 19 bases between them. CDR3 length: 16 residues. Germline CDR1 is SGHRS and CDR2 is YFSETQ. The chain's CDR3 is CANAGTTCYSNQPQHF. The CDR3 DNA reads TGCGCCAACGCCGGGACAACATGTTATAGCAATCAGCCCCAGCATTTT.

The J gene is TRBJ1-1, the V gene TRBV5-1; D remains ambiguous. The V end lost 1 base, the J end lost 3 bases, and 25 bases lay between the germline ends. This CDR3 is 19 amino acids long. Germline V gene data show CDR1 as SGHRS and CDR2 as YFSETQ. The CDR3 sequence: CASSLYPGRPDLGDTEAFF. The CDR3 region has the DNA TGCGCCAGCAGCTTGTACCCCGGGAGGCCTGACCTAGGAGACACTGAAGCTTTCTTT.

This rearrangement joins TRBV30 to TRBJ2-2; 8 nucleotides line up with TRBD2. This CDR3 has 14 amino acids. Germline CDR1 and CDR2: GTSNPN and SVGIG (reference sequence). V was clipped by 5 bases and J by 8 bases; unmatched bases: 10. The DNA of the CDR3 is TGTGCCTGGGCTGCGGCGGGGGGAACGGGGGAGCTGTTTTTT. This gives the protein CAWAAAGGTGELFF.

The V call is TRBV5-1, the J call TRBJ1-3; the D is unclear. Germline-derived CDR1 and CDR2 are SGHRS and YFSETQ. The CDR3 consists of 15 residues. Trimming took off 4 bases at V and 0 bases at J, with 11 bases between the two ends. CDR3 region: CASSPQASSGNTIYF. CDR3 nucleotide sequence: TGCGCCAGCAGCCCCCAGGCGAGCTCTGGAAACACCATATATTTT.

The genes are TRBV6-5 and TRBJ2-2, with 8 bases identical to TRBD1. This CDR3 is 15 amino acids long. CDR1 is MNHEY, CDR2 SVGAGI, per germline. V gave up 6 bases and J gave up 1 base; unmatched junction bases: 4. The CDR3 region is CASRDRGRNTGELFF. CDR3 DNA: TGTGCCAGCAGAGACAGGGGACGGAACACCGGGGAGCTGTTTTTT.

This clone was seen a single time. The genes are TRBV4-2 and TRBJ2-7, with 9 bases fitting TRBD2. Germline loops: CDR1 LGHNA, CDR2 YNFKEQ. The CDR3 sequence is 13 residues long. With 4 bases clipped from V and 5 bases from J, the junction kept 3 bases outside the gene matches. For the CDR3, the DNA is TGTGCCAGCAGCCGGGGACTAGCCGACGAGCAGTACTTC. Amino acids: CASSRGLADEQYF.

J is TRBJ1-2 and V is TRBV18; D not resolved. CDR3 size: 14 residues. Per the germline V gene, CDR1 is KGHSH and CDR2 is LQKENI. V gave up 2 bases and J gave up 1 base, with 8 bases separating them. The CDR3 nucleotides read TGTGCCAGCTCACCAAACAGTAATAACTATGGCTACACCTTC. This codes for CASSPNSNNYGYTF.

A few counts support this clone. The V and J genes are TRBV4-3 and TRBJ1-2, with 7 bases matching TRBD1. Trimming removed 0 bases from V and 1 base from J; junction bases left unmatched: 2. The CDR3 is 15 amino acids. CDR1 and CDR2 (germline): LGHNA, YSLEER. The CDR3 spells CASSQEGQSNYGYTF. The CDR3 coding sequence is TGCGCCAGCAGCCAAGAGGGACAGAGTAACTATGGCTACACCTTC.

This clone has only one observation. The gene calls are TRBV4-2 and TRBJ1-1; D not certain. Germline V CDR1 and CDR2: LGHNA, YNFKEQ. CDR3 size: 14 residues. Trimming stripped 7 bases from V and 4 bases from J, with 16 bases between. CDR3 nucleotides: TGTGCCAGCACCTCGAGGGAGGGAGGCACTGAAGCTTTCTTT. Protein product: CASTSREGGTEAFF.

This clone was seen just once. This chain joins TRBV27 and TRBJ2-4, with a tentative D call TRBD1 (6 bases). This CDR3 spans 14 amino acids. Germline assignment: CDR1 MNHEY and CDR2 SMNVEV (reference sequence). Trimming took 5 bases from V and 6 from J, leaving 14 bases between them. The CDR3 DNA reads as TGTGCCAGCAGTCCACAGGGCCGGTCAAACATTCAGTACTTC. As protein: CASSPQGRSNIQYF.

The rearrangement links TRBV7-2 to TRBJ1-2; D is unclear. This CDR3 region has 14 residues. Trimming took 1 base from V and 5 from J, leaving 11 bases between them. CDR1 and CDR2 from the germline V gene are SGHTA and FQGNSA. CDR3 residues: CASSLGLGRYGYTF. The CDR3 DNA reads as TGTGCCAGCAGCTTAGGACTAGGCCGGTATGGCTACACCTTC.

V is TRBV25-1 and J is TRBJ2-1; no firm D call. There are 10 residues in the CDR3. Trimming stripped 3 bases from V and 10 bases from J, with 4 bases between. Germline CDR1 and CDR2: MGHDK and SYGVNS. The CDR3 region is CASSDEEQFF. CDR3 DNA: TGTGCCAGCAGTGATGAGGAGCAGTTCTTC.

The chain combines TRBV19 with TRBJ2-5; perhaps TRBD2 as D (5 bases). Germline V gene data show CDR1 as LNHDA and CDR2 as SQIVND (reference sequence). This CDR3 contains 15 residues. Trimming removed 3 bases from V and 5 bases from J, with 16 bases in between. Written as DNA, the CDR3 is TGTGCCAGTAGTATGCCAGCGGTCGGCGGCGAGACCCAGTACTTC. Protein product: CASSMPAVGGETQYF.

CDR3 in amino acids: CAWNGTGAYEQYF. The DNA of the CDR3 is TGTGCCTGGAACGGGACAGGGGCCTACGAGCAGTACTTC. This chain uses TRBV30 with TRBJ2-7; the match to TRBD1 covers 10 bases. V was pared by 4 bases and J by 2 bases, with 2 bases of the junction left unmatched. The CDR3 is 13 amino acids. In germline, CDR1 is GTSNPN, CDR2 SVGIG (reference sequence).

V usage is TRBV7-9 and J usage is TRBJ1-1, with a weak D call TRBD1 (5 bases). CDR1 and CDR2 (germline): SEHNR, FQNEAQ (reference sequence). The CDR3 consists of 13 residues. The V gene lost 3 bases and the J gene lost 1 base, with 6 bases spanning the gap. The CDR3 sequence: CASSLTANTEAFF. The CDR3 DNA follows: TGTGCCAGCAGCTTGACAGCGAACACTGAAGCTTTCTTT.

The J gene is TRBJ2-7, the V gene TRBV5-1; a possible D gene is TRBD2 (6 bases). The CDR3 totals 14 residues. V dropped 0 bases and J dropped 7 bases, with 14 bases sitting between them. CDR1 and CDR2 (germline): SGHRS, YFSETQ. CDR3 in amino acids: CASSLARRVGEQYF. The CDR3 bases are TGCGCCAGCAGCTTGGCCAGGAGGGTGGGAGAGCAGTACTTC.